The 21 T cell receptor beta chains below all came from one sample that was sequenced in a study of blood T cell repertoires in COVID-19. Profiling relied on immunoSEQ multiplex PCR, and the TCRdb table lists in-frame clones only, not all of them. Altogether around 400,000 clones are present, about nine tenths being singletons, with the ten largest covering 1.5% to 2%. Sample: PBMCs or T cells enriched from blood (not recorded which). The receptors shown here come from a woman in her 30s who had recovered from COVID-19.

The chain couples TRBV4-1 to TRBJ2-4; 9 bases fit TRBD2. The CDR3 has 18 amino acids. Germline V lookup: CDR1 MGHRA, CDR2 YSYEKL. Germline trimming cut 2 bases from V and 2 bases from J; bases unmatched to any gene: 10. CDR3 protein: CASSQPIRLAGSKNIQYF. The CDR3 DNA follows: TGCGCCAGCAGCCAACCCATCCGGCTAGCGGGATCCAAAAACATTCAGTACTTC.

Notes on this clone: Other DNA sequences from this sample encode an identical CDR3 as well. The chain couples TRBV19 to TRBJ2-1; 9 bases are shared with TRBD2. V was clipped by 4 bases and J by 4 bases; unmatched bases: 2. Germline assignment: CDR1 LNHDA and CDR2 SQIVND (reference sequence). This CDR3 is 14 amino acids long. The CDR3 DNA reads as TGTGCCAGTAGTAGCGGGAGGGATTACAATGAGCAGTTCTTC. Amino acids: CASSSGRDYNEQFF.

The V and J genes are TRBV6-1 and TRBJ2-7; the match to TRBD2 covers 12 bases. Per germline, CDR1 MNHNS and CDR2 SASEGT. Trimming removed 0 bases from V and 2 bases from J; junction bases left unmatched: 11. The CDR3 extends over 19 amino acids. The CDR3 spells CASSEALPLAGGPAYEQYF. CDR3 coding DNA: TGTGCCAGCAGTGAAGCGCTTCCACTAGCGGGAGGTCCAGCCTACGAGCAGTACTTC.

The chain joins TRBV19 to TRBJ2-4; 8 bases agree with TRBD1. This CDR3 contains 17 residues. CDR1 and CDR2 from the germline V gene are LNHDA and SQIVND (reference sequence). Trimming took 10 bases from V and 0 from J; bases not matched to a gene: 14. This CDR3 is CATLGGRGPIAKNIQYF. CDR3 nucleotide sequence: TGTGCCACCCTCGGGGGCAGGGGGCCGATAGCCAAAAACATTCAGTACTTC.

The CDR3 DNA reads TGTGCCAGTAGTCTAAACCCAGAAAGGACAGGGATCACTGAAGCTTTCTTT. This translates into CASSLNPERTGITEAFF. The genes are TRBV19 and TRBJ1-1; 8 nucleotides agree with TRBD1. The CDR3 totals 17 residues. Per germline, CDR1 LNHDA and CDR2 SQIVND (reference sequence). The V segment lost 5 bases and the J segment 4 bases; nucleotides outside the gene matches: 15.

This chain connects TRBV19 to TRBJ2-3; maybe TRBD1 (5 bases). The CDR3 totals 15 residues. Trimming left V 7 bases short and J 4 bases short, with 18 bases between. CDR1 is LNHDA and CDR2 is SQIVND in the germline V gene (reference sequence). The CDR3 here is CASKFSGMGSDTQYF. For the CDR3, the DNA is TGTGCCAGTAAATTCTCAGGGATGGGTTCAGATACGCAGTATTTT.

V and J are TRBV15 and TRBJ2-2; possible D gene TRBD2, 6 bases. Germline CDR1 and CDR2: LNHNV and YYDKDF (reference sequence). Trimming removed 7 bases at V and 7 bases at J, with 13 bases between. CDR3 length: 13 amino acids. CDR3 region: CATTSGADGELFF. The CDR3 DNA reads as TGTGCCACCACTTCGGGAGCCGACGGGGAGCTGTTTTTT.

V gene TRBV19 combines with J gene TRBJ2-7, with D possibly matching TRBD2 (6 bases). The CDR3 extends over 15 amino acids. Trimming shortened V by 1 base and J by 3 bases, and 13 bases separated the two germline ends. Germline V CDR1 and CDR2: LNHDA, SQIVND (reference sequence). The CDR3 reads CASSIGDVGGYEQYF. The CDR3 bases are TGTGCCAGTAGTATAGGGGATGTGGGAGGCTACGAGCAGTACTTC.

This chain connects TRBV5-6 to TRBJ2-1, with 14 nucleotides matching TRBD2. This CDR3 contains 18 residues. Per germline, CDR1 SGHDT and CDR2 YYEEEE. V dropped 3 bases and J dropped 9; count of bases not matched to a gene: 14. The chain's CDR3 is CASSSGLAGGPTSGEQFF. The CDR3 region has the DNA TGTGCCAGCAGCTCCGGACTAGCGGGAGGCCCCACCTCCGGTGAGCAGTTCTTC.

This clone was picked up one time. The J gene is TRBJ1-1, the V gene TRBV30; D unresolved. Germline values: CDR1 GTSNPN, CDR2 SVGIG (reference sequence). The ends were cut back, 0 bases at V and 2 bases at J, with 7 bases in the middle. The CDR3 spans 13 residues. In DNA form, the CDR3 reads TGTGCCTGGAGTGTGTCTATCAACACTGAAGCTTTCTTT. It codes for CAWSVSINTEAFF.

As for this clone: The same CDR3 can be traced to other DNA sequences in this sample. This chain joins TRBV29-1 and TRBJ1-2; 7 bases agree with TRBD1. CDR1 is SQVTM and CDR2 is ANQGSEA in the germline V gene. With V trimmed by 6 bases and J by 8 bases, 3 bases remained unmatched. There are 10 residues in the CDR3. CDR3 in DNA: TGCAGCGTCGACAGGGACGGCTACACCTTC. Its translation: CSVDRDGYTF.

The chain recombines TRBV28 with TRBJ2-7; 9 nucleotides line up with TRBD2. Per germline, CDR1 MDHEN and CDR2 SYDVKM. V lost 3 bases, J lost 7 bases, and 13 bases stayed unmatched. CDR3 length: 16 amino acids. The CDR3 region is CASSFPLAGRSGEQYF. In nucleotides, the CDR3 is TGTGCCAGCAGTTTCCCCCTAGCGGGGCGGTCGGGGGAGCAGTACTTC. Variable domain in full (rest from reference TRBV28 and TRBJ2-7): DVKVTQSSRYLVKRTGEKVFLECVQDMDHENMFWYRQDPGLGLRLIYFSYDVKMKEKGDIPEGYSVSREKKERFSLILESASTNQTSMYLCASSFPLAGRSGEQYFGPGTRLTVT.

The V call is TRBV7-9, the J call TRBJ1-1; TRBD1 is a possible D gene (5 bases). Trimming removed 3 bases at V and 5 bases at J, with 13 bases between. This CDR3 comprises 14 residues. Germline V gives CDR1 SEHNR, CDR2 FQNEAQ (reference sequence). This CDR3 reads CASSLQGGRTEAFF. CDR3 bases: TGTGCCAGCAGCTTGCAGGGTGGACGGACTGAAGCTTTCTTT.

The V gene is TRBV20-1, the J gene TRBJ2-7; TRBD1 agrees at 8 bases. The trim removed 3 bases at V and 3 bases at J, leaving 4 bases unmatched. The CDR3 length is 13 residues. Germline V gene lookup returns CDR1 DFQATT and CDR2 SNEGSKA (reference sequence). CDR3 amino acids: CSASTGGNYEQYF. The CDR3 coding sequence is TGCAGTGCTAGTACAGGGGGTAACTACGAGCAGTACTTC.

This clone occurred a few times. The CDR3 region has the DNA TGTGCCAGCAGCCTCAGGCCGCAAGAAGCCCAGCATTTT. It translates to CASSLRPQEAQHF. The chain combines TRBV7-7 with TRBJ1-5; D remains ambiguous. Trimming removed 5 bases from V and 11 bases from J, with 16 bases in between. This CDR3 region has 13 residues. Per the germline V gene, CDR1 is SSHAT and CDR2 is FNYEAQ (reference sequence).

The count of this clone is one. This chain uses TRBV4-3 with TRBJ1-1; TRBD1 agrees at 8 bases. The trim removed 1 base at V and 8 bases at J, leaving 6 bases unmatched. The CDR3 consists of 14 residues. Germline loops: CDR1 LGHNA, CDR2 YSLEER. This chain's CDR3 is CASSQVDRGEEAFF. CDR3 DNA sequence: TGCGCCAGCAGCCAAGTAGACAGGGGAGAGGAAGCTTTCTTT.

This chain connects TRBV19 to TRBJ1-1, with 8 positions matching TRBD1. J was trimmed by 4 bases and V by 6 bases; bases with no gene match: 7. This CDR3 has 14 amino acids. Germline CDR1 reads LNHDA; CDR2 reads SQIVND (reference sequence). CDR3 DNA: TGTGCCAGTAGCCGGTGGACAGGGAGCACTGAAGCTTTCTTT. Its translation: CASSRWTGSTEAFF.

The chain uses TRBV9 and TRBJ2-7; D is uncertain. Germline V gene data show CDR1 as SGDLS and CDR2 as YYNGEE. The CDR3 covers 12 residues. V was pared by 4 bases and J by 3 bases, with 8 bases between. CDR3 sequence (DNA): TGTGCCAGCAGCTCGGTTGGCTACGAGCAGTACTTC. This sequence encodes CASSSVGYEQYF.

The V call is TRBV2, the J call TRBJ2-3, with D possibly being TRBD2 (6 bases). The germline V gene encodes CDR1 SNHLY and CDR2 FYNNEI. Trimming pared 7 bases from V and 7 bases from J, leaving 15 bases between. The CDR3 extends over 13 amino acids. The CDR3 is CASTGGTSHTQYF. As DNA, the CDR3 is TGTGCCAGCACCGGCGGGACGTCGCATACGCAGTATTTT.

The CDR3 nucleotides read TGTGCCAGCAGTCGCGGACTAGCTGGGAGCTCCTACAATGAGCAGTTCTTC. This gives the protein CASSRGLAGSSYNEQFF. The chain joins TRBV6-4 to TRBJ2-1; TRBD2 matches 8 bases. CDR1 is MRHNA, CDR2 SNTAGT, per germline. The CDR3 is 17 residues long. V lost 5 bases to trimming and J lost 0 bases; unmatched junction nucleotides: 9.

This rearrangement joins TRBV7-9 to TRBJ2-7; perhaps TRBD2 as D (6 bases). This CDR3 is built from 14 residues. Trimming took off 5 bases at V and 5 bases at J, with 16 bases between the two ends. Germline loops: CDR1 SEHNR, CDR2 FQNEAQ (reference sequence). The CDR3 loop is CASSLETWGDEQYF. The CDR3 bases are TGTGCCAGCAGCCTTGAAACTTGGGGGGACGAGCAGTACTTC.